These 11 T cell receptor beta chains were sequenced from one sample in a study of CD8 T cells in ankylosing spondylitis (dated by TCRdb to the late 2010s). The library relied on 5' RACE. The run used an Illumina HiSeq 2500. TCRdb redid the processing of the public reads, applying fastp at Q25 and MiXCR, and retained in-frame beta chains. Every distinct CDR3 protein forms one entry, paired with its most common genes and DNA. For this sample there are about 260,000 distinct CDR3 sequences; 20% appear just once. The ten top clones hold 7.5% to 9.5% of the sample. The source material was blood, either unsorted or a sorted T cell fraction (not recorded which). All receptors derive from a male donor with ankylosing spondylitis or in good health (not recorded which).

The rearrangement joins TRBV9 to TRBJ2-5; D gene ambiguous. Germline values: CDR1 SGDLS, CDR2 YYNGEE. The CDR3 is 13 residues long. Trimming took 0 bases from V and 2 from J, leaving 5 bases between them. The CDR3 region is CASSVGIQETQYF. The CDR3 DNA is TGTGCCAGCAGCGTAGGGATACAAGAGACCCAGTACTTC.

The chain has TRBV3-1 and TRBJ2-1, with D possibly being TRBD1 (6 bases). The V gene's germline CDR1 is LGHDT and CDR2 YNNKEL (reference sequence). V lost 4 bases to trimming and J lost 12 bases, with 13 bases between them. The CDR3 loop spans 12 amino acids. In nucleotides, the CDR3 is TGTGCCAGCAGCCGCGATAGGGGGAGGCAGTTCTTC. Its protein product is CASSRDRGRQFF.

This chain joins TRBV12-3 or TRBV12-4 and TRBJ1-1, with D unresolved. This CDR3 has 13 amino acids. Between the trimmed V and J ends, which lost 3 bases and 2 bases, there was a span of 7 bases. The CDR3 sequence: CASSFTRNTEAFF. CDR3 in DNA: TGTGCCAGCAGTTTTACAAGAAACACTGAAGCTTTCTTT.

The chain carries TRBV20-1 and TRBJ2-7, with 8 bases lining up with TRBD1. Germline CDR1 is DFQATT and CDR2 is SNEGSKA (reference sequence). This CDR3 contains 17 residues. Trimming took 7 bases from V and 0 from J; bases not matched to a gene: 17. This chain's CDR3 is CSVSGTGGFSSSYEQYV. Here the CDR3 DNA reads TGCAGTGTCTCCGGGACAGGTGGTTTCTCCAGCTCCTACGAGCAGTACGTC.

This clonotype has more than one count but fewer than ten. V usage is TRBV4-2 and J usage is TRBJ1-5; D unclear. V was shortened by 0 bases and J by 2 bases, with 8 bases between the two germline ends. The CDR3 consists of 15 residues. Per the germline V gene, CDR1 is LGHNA and CDR2 is YNFKEQ. This chain's CDR3 is CASSQDMEGNQPQHF. The CDR3 coding sequence is TGTGCCAGCAGCCAAGATATGGAGGGCAATCAGCCCCAGCATTTT.

The chain carries TRBV29-1 and TRBJ2-7; possibly TRBD2 for D (6 bases). CDR1 is SQVTM, CDR2 ANQGSEA, per germline. The CDR3 is 11 residues long. The chain's CDR3 is CTAGTSYEQYV. The CDR3 DNA follows: TGTACGGCGGGGACCTCCTACGAGCAGTACGTC.

This clonotype was counted at least ten times. The rearrangement joins TRBV20-1 to TRBJ2-1; 10 bases are shared with TRBD2. Germline trimming cut 2 bases from V and 8 bases from J; bases unmatched to any gene: 3. CDR3 length equals 13 residues. The germline CDR1 and CDR2 sequences are DFQATT and SNEGSKA (reference sequence). CDR3 sequence reads: CSARSGRAYEQFF. In DNA, the CDR3 is TGCAGTGCTAGAAGCGGGAGGGCATATGAGCAGTTCTTC.

In this sample, this clonotype turned up many times. This chain uses TRBV28 with TRBJ2-1; no firm D call. Germline values: CDR1 MDHEN, CDR2 SYDVKM. V was cut by 6 bases and J by 4 bases, with 4 bases left in between. The CDR3 has 11 residues. This CDR3 reads CASSRYNEQFF. The CDR3 DNA reads as TGTGCCAGCAGCAGGTACAATGAGCAGTTCTTC.

There are a few counts of this clonotype. The chain carries TRBV20-1 and TRBJ2-1; 11 bases agree with TRBD2. This CDR3 has 16 residues. Trimming cost V 4 bases and J 0 bases; bases outside gene matches: 5. Looked up from germline, CDR1 is DFQATT and CDR2 is SNEGSKA (reference sequence). CDR3 DNA: TGCAGTGCTACCGGGACTAGCGGAAGCTCCTACAATGAGCAGTTCTTC. Translation: CSATGTSGSSYNEQFF.

This chain uses TRBV5-6 with TRBJ2-1; TRBD1 might be the D (7 bases). V lost 0 bases, J lost 3 bases, and 13 bases lay in between. There are 16 residues in the CDR3. Germline assignment: CDR1 SGHDT and CDR2 YYEEEE. The CDR3 DNA follows: TGTGCCAGCAGCTTGGATGGAGGGGGCCGCTACAATGAGCAGTTCTTC. Translation: CASSLDGGGRYNEQFF.

In this sample, this clonotype turned up many times. The chain recombines TRBV29-1 with TRBJ1-2; weak D call: TRBD1 (6 bases). V was cut by 3 bases and J by 4 bases, with 15 bases left in between. Germline assignment: CDR1 SQVTM and CDR2 ANQGSEA. The CDR3 consists of 14 residues. Here the CDR3 DNA reads TGCAGCGTTGAGGCAGGGGTCACCTCCTATGGCTACACCTTC. The encoded protein is CSVEAGVTSYGYTF.